This TCR beta chain is from a study of type 1 regulatory T cells. Study results and caveats: Type 1 regulatory T cells had a more restricted TCR repertoire than non-type 1 regulatory T cells.

The CDR3 runs to 14 residues. Trimming cost V 2 bases and J 6 bases, with 10 bases left between them. CDR1 is KGHSH and CDR2 is LQKENI in the germline V gene. Each CDR3 protein gets one entry after TCRdb re-called the reads with MiXCR. This table has some 60,000 distinct CDR3 sequences, approximately 60% appearing once. Details on this clonotype: Its matching antigen is unknown.

Material for sequencing was cultured non-Tr1 T cells, either the whole culture or a sorted T cell fraction (not recorded which). The sequence derives from a human donor in good health. This chain joins TRBV18 and TRBJ1-4; no definite D call. In DNA, the CDR3 is TGTGCCAGCTCACCAACCACAGCCTATGAAAAACTGTTTTTT. This translates into CASSPTTAYEKLFF. Based on the CDR3 plus reference TRBV18 and TRBJ1-4, the full variable domain is NAGVMQNPRHLVRRRGQEARLRCSPMKGHSHVYWYRQLPEEGLKFMVYLQKENIIDESGMPKERFSAEFPKEGPSILRIQQVVRGDSAAYFCASSPTTAYEKLFFGSGTQLSVL.